This section outlines one TCR beta chain sequence together with its context. The antigen it binds to is not known. One base away lies a much larger clone, so this may be a sequencing read error. The time point label for this specimen denotes: newly diagnosed GD, antithyroid drugs for less than 3 months. For both TCR sequencing and RNA sequencing, RNA was extracted from PBMCs in TRIzol. The diagnosis of Graves' disease was made according to American Thyroid Association guidelines. Patients for the study were recruited at an endocrinology department in Xi'an, China. Each patient gave 8.5 to 9.5 milliliters of peripheral blood, collected in an EDTA anticoagulant tube. Ficoll Paque Plus density gradient separation was used to isolate PBMCs, and no additional T cell sorting was done. RNA quality was checked with an Agilent 2100 Bioanalyzer and agarose gel, and concentration with a NanoDrop 2000. Receptors were amplified or captured by multiplex PCR. The sequencing machine was an Illumina HiSeq 4000. CDR3 regions were amplified by Arm-PCR with iRepertoire HTBI primers to construct TCR beta libraries. Before sequencing, the PCR products underwent gel purification. The published analysis was carried out like this. Gene usage analysis of CDR3 amino acid clonotypes used the roughly 60 TRBV and 14 to 15 TRBJ segments found across samples. Filtered high-quality paired reads were merged into contigs using COPE and FqMerger. BLAST was used to align contigs to IMGT TRBV, TRBD and TRBJ reference genes, with CDR3 defined following IMGT. Any clonotype with a frequency above 0.1% was classified as a highly expanded clone. Shannon entropy served as the measure of repertoire diversity, while the Gini coefficient captured V-J evenness. A clonotype found in more than one individual was treated as public. TCRdb ran its own pipeline on the public reads, namely fastp trimming at Q25 and MiXCR clone calling, and kept in-frame beta chains. A single entry per CDR3 protein holds the most common genes and DNA from its merged rows. The V and J calls follow TCRdb's processing rather than the paper's. The sample yields approximately 270,000 distinct CDR3 sequences; 15% to 20% were counted once. The ten largest clones capture around 15% of the sample.

The entry originates in a study of regulatory T cells in long-lasting Graves disease (dated by TCRdb to the early 2020s). With regard to the full study: Newly diagnosed Graves' disease patients had taken antithyroid drugs for less than 3 months. The study took place in China and was registered as a clinical trial. This study used TCR sequencing and RNA sequencing of peripheral blood to compare persistent Graves' disease patients against newly diagnosed Graves' disease patients. TCR sequencing covered some 13 persistent and around 20 newly diagnosed Graves' disease patients, 33 samples in total.

General findings and caveats noted by the study authors: The authors noted that the small sample size was a limitation that may lower accuracy. Persistent disease showed preferential use of TRBV28, TRBJ1-2 and TRBJ2-5, whereas newly diagnosed disease favored TRBV20-1 and TRBJ2-1. Only the TCR beta chain was sequenced and analyzed. Peripheral blood alone was examined, since thyroid tissue, which constituted the primary lesion, could not be accessed. Compared with newly diagnosed patients, persistent Graves' disease patients had lower TCR Shannon entropy and fewer highly expanded clones, which suggests clonal expansion. A larger number of public clonotypes was shared among persistent patients (around 2,500) than among newly diagnosed patients (approximately 1,000).

V is pared back by 7 bases and J by 1 base, with 7 bases lying between the germline termini. The germline V gene sets CDR1 to ENHRY and CDR2 to SYGVKD. The CDR3 runs 12 residues from the cysteine to the phenylalanine. The CDR3 DNA has 36 bases and is translated from base 1. These data were likewise used in another study, on T cells in Graves' hyperthyroidism and ophthalmopathy. The second investigation adds: Stable Graves' hyperthyroidism was defined as no progression to ophthalmopathy during 18 months of follow-up. Hyperthyroidism patients were newly diagnosed, had a disease duration of under 2 months, and were aged 18 to 65 years. Any patient with an uncontrolled infection, another autoimmune disease, pregnancy or lactation was excluded. Diagnoses relied on clinical symptoms, serum thyroxine and TRAb, thyroid ultrasound and orbital computed tomography. A first-round RT-PCR of the TCR CDR3 used the HTBI primer set with the Qiagen OneStep RT-PCR kit. Most expanded thyroid clonotypes (frequency above 0.001) were also found in blood, which suggests that blood repertoires may mirror thyroid immune responses. Ophthalmopathy was separated from stable hyperthyroidism by a 13 V-J signature model, with just over 85% sensitivity and roughly 84% specificity obtained in cross-validation and 80%/75% obtained in testing. In validation, the model predicted progression to ophthalmopathy with roughly 66% sensitivity and less than 75% specificity, a median of about 6 months before onset. To identify TCR V-J signatures that set the groups apart, the researchers used a discovery cohort of 100 patients, made up of fewer than 50 with Graves' ophthalmopathy and about 60 with stable Graves' hyperthyroidism. An independent validation cohort of under 20 hyperthyroidism patients and 15 or so patients who later progressed to ophthalmopathy tested prospective prediction of ophthalmopathy. For training and testing, the 80 to 100 patients in the discovery cohort were randomly divided in a 7:3 ratio. The study also compared thyroid tissue and blood T-cell repertoires from a handful of Graves' hyperthyroidism patients. Following sampling, methimazole starting at 30 mg daily was given to hyperthyroidism patients, and high-dose intravenous methylprednisolone was given to ophthalmopathy patients. Libraries were constructed in a second round of multiplex PCR, after which size selection and purification were carried out. Libraries were sequenced paired-end with 100 bp reads on an Illumina HiSeq2000. Raw data were processed with SOAPnuke, discarding reads with adapters, uncalled bases, mean Phred below 15, or no exact constant-primer or identifier match. COPE v1.2.5 was used to merge the high-quality paired reads, and each unique nucleotide sequence was defined as a clonotype. Clonotypes were aligned to IMGT TRBV, TRBD and TRBJ reference segments using MiTCR v1.1. The analysis included only V-J combinations with a frequency above 0.0001, which together covered approximately 99% of the repertoires. The TCS score was defined as F50 (clonal expansion) divided by E x V (chaos), with BLOSUM62-based TCRdist calculated between CDR3 peptides within each V-J. Welch's t-statistics and random forest reduced 450 to 600 V-J features to 13, which were used in a naive Bayes classifier (R e1071). Sample size was not statistically predetermined, and investigators were not blinded to group allocation. The paper describes TCR Vbeta CDR3 sequencing of around 140 peripheral blood samples, made up of approximately 40 ophthalmopathy patients, around 78 hyperthyroidism patients and 17 progressor patients.

The origin of this receptor is a woman aged 25 to 39 with Graves disease. Donor details come from another sample of the same person, matched by shared clones. In this chain, TRBV10-3 is recombined with TRBJ1-1; there is no confident call for the D gene. The sequencing here drew on peripheral blood mononuclear cells (PBMCs), taken at new diagnosis, from a patient treated with antithyroid drugs. CDR3 reads: CAINMKNTEAFF. The bases are TGTGCCATCAATATGAAGAACACTGAAGCTTTCTTT.